The 32 T cell receptor beta chains below were found in one sample sequenced in a study of cytomegalovirus exposure and HLA in healthy donors. The primer mix had 60 Vbeta and 13 Jbeta primers. Libraries were prepared by immunoSEQ multiplex PCR; TCRdb keeps only in-frame clonotypes and omits some of them. The data contain roughly 200,000 clones, roughly nine tenths of them singletons. What was sequenced was PBMCs. These receptors were collected from a boy between 2 and 10 years old in good health and CMV-seronegative.

V usage is TRBV6-5 and J usage is TRBJ1-5; a weak D match, TRBD1 (5 bases). Trimming left V 5 bases short and J 7 bases short, with 15 bases between. Germline CDR1 and CDR2: MNHEY and SVGAGI. The CDR3 loop spans 14 amino acids. The CDR3 loop is CASSPSLRGQPQHF. The CDR3 DNA reads TGTGCCAGCAGTCCTTCCCTGCGGGGCCAGCCCCAGCATTTT.

This chain joins TRBV6-5 and TRBJ2-5, with TRBD2 as a possible D gene (6 bases). Germline CDR1 reads MNHEY; CDR2 reads SVGAGI. The CDR3 covers 13 residues. With 5 bases removed from V and 5 bases from J, the gap between germline ends came to 12 bases. The CDR3 is CASSASGRETQYF. DNA for the CDR3: TGTGCCAGCAGTGCCAGCGGGCGGGAGACCCAGTACTTC.

V is TRBV5-1 and J is TRBJ1-1; D is unresolved. The CDR3 runs to 13 residues. Germline V gene data show CDR1 as SGHRS and CDR2 as YFSETQ. With 0 bases removed from V and 3 bases from J, the gap between germline ends came to 6 bases. This chain's CDR3 is CASSLDTDTEAFF. The CDR3 DNA reads TGCGCCAGCAGCTTGGATACGGACACTGAAGCTTTCTTT.

This clone showed up just once. The chain couples TRBV4-1 to TRBJ2-1; 8 positions agree with TRBD2. Per the germline V gene, CDR1 is MGHRA and CDR2 is YSYEKL. The J segment lost 3 bases and the V segment lost 0 bases, leaving 7 bases of the junction unmatched. This CDR3 has 17 residues. In DNA form, the CDR3 reads TGCGCCAGCAGCCAAGATGAACGGGAGGGTTTCTACAATGAGCAGTTCTTC. Amino acids: CASSQDEREGFYNEQFF.

J is TRBJ2-7 and V is TRBV7-8; D is ambiguous. V lost 1 base and J lost 6, with 10 bases in between. The CDR3 totals 13 residues. CDR1 is SGHVS and CDR2 is FQNEAQ in the germline V gene. CDR3: CASSLGDFTEQYF. In DNA form, the CDR3 reads TGTGCCAGCAGCTTAGGAGACTTCACCGAGCAGTACTTC.

The chain joins TRBV11-3 to TRBJ1-1; TRBD1 matches at 8 bases. Germline-derived CDR1 and CDR2 are SGHNT and YENEEA. The CDR3 covers 11 residues. The trim removed 7 bases at V and 7 bases at J, leaving 2 bases unmatched. CDR3 in DNA: TGTGCCAGCAAAGGGACAGGTGAAGCTTTCTTT. It codes for CASKGTGEAFF.

The chain combines TRBV19 with TRBJ2-2; 9 nucleotides line up with TRBD2. This CDR3 is 15 amino acids long. The trim removed 1 base at V and 8 bases at J, leaving 5 bases unmatched. The V gene's germline CDR1 is LNHDA and CDR2 SQIVND (reference sequence). DNA for the CDR3: TGTGCCAGTAGTATAGTCCAGCGGGGGGAAGGGGAGCTGTTTTTT. Protein sequence: CASSIVQRGEGELFF.

This chain links TRBV5-6 with TRBJ1-1; a possible D gene is TRBD1 (5 bases). CDR1 and CDR2 (germline): SGHDT, YYEEEE. With 2 bases removed from V and 6 bases from J, the gap between germline ends came to 14 bases. The CDR3 contains 14 residues. The CDR3 sequence is CASSFGGSWAEAFF. The CDR3 nucleotides read TGTGCCAGCAGCTTCGGGGGATCGTGGGCTGAAGCTTTCTTT.

The chain is built from TRBV5-4 and TRBJ2-3; D is perhaps TRBD2 (5 bases). V lost 4 bases, J lost 0 bases, and 15 bases lay in between. CDR1 is SGHNT and CDR2 is YYREEE in the germline V gene (reference sequence). This CDR3 has 16 residues. The CDR3 DNA sequence: TGTGCCAGCAGCCCCCCCGGAGGCCCTAGCACAGATACGCAGTATTTT. This sequence encodes CASSPPGGPSTDTQYF.

This sequence joins TRBV7-2 and TRBJ1-2; D gene unclear. The CDR3 has 14 residues. Trimming took 4 bases from V and 2 from J, leaving 11 bases between them. Germline CDR1 and CDR2: SGHTA and FQGNSA. The CDR3 sequence: CASSSPGKNYGYTF. The CDR3 coding sequence is TGTGCCAGCAGCTCTCCAGGAAAAAACTATGGCTACACCTTC.

V is TRBV7-8 and J is TRBJ1-1, with D unresolved. Per the germline V gene, CDR1 is SGHVS and CDR2 is FQNEAQ. Trimming stripped 5 bases from V and 10 bases from J, with 14 bases between. The CDR3 is 12 amino acids. CDR3 sequence: CASSPLLEGAFF. As DNA, the CDR3 is TGTGCCAGCAGCCCCCTCCTCGAGGGAGCTTTCTTT.

This chain connects TRBV11-2 to TRBJ2-1; tentative D call: TRBD2 (5 bases). Germline values: CDR1 SGHAT, CDR2 FQNNGV. The CDR3 has 15 amino acids. V lost 5 bases and J lost 2, with 13 bases in between. CDR3 coding DNA: TGTGCCAGCAGCCCGAGCAGCGGCGCCTACAATGAGCAGTTCTTC. This codes for CASSPSSGAYNEQFF.

This clone was detected only once. The V call is TRBV4-1, the J call TRBJ1-2; D is unresolved. The germline V gene has CDR1 MGHRA and CDR2 YSYEKL. The CDR3 has 15 residues. With 4 bases removed from V and 4 bases from J, the gap between germline ends came to 16 bases. The CDR3 nucleotides are TGCGCCAGCAGCCTATACCTAGACCGACCCTATGGCTACACCTTC. It translates to CASSLYLDRPYGYTF.

The rearrangement joins TRBV9 to TRBJ2-1; 7 positions agree with TRBD1. The junction had 5 bases not matched to a gene; V was cut back by 0 bases and J by 8 bases. The V gene's germline CDR1 is SGDLS and CDR2 YYNGEE. The CDR3 runs 14 residues. This CDR3 is CASSVAAGGDEQFF. The CDR3 DNA follows: TGTGCCAGCAGCGTAGCGGCAGGGGGAGATGAGCAGTTCTTC. The full variable domain, with the rest looked up from reference TRBV9 and TRBJ2-1, is DSGVTQTPKHLITATGQRVTLRCSPRSGDLSVYWYQQSLDQGLQFLIQYYNGEERAKGNILERFSAQQFPDLHSELNLSSLELGDSALYFCASSVAAGGDEQFFGPGTRLTVL.

The V and J genes are TRBV6-5 and TRBJ1-1; D unresolved. Germline V CDR1 and CDR2: MNHEY, SVGAGI. Between the trimmed V and J ends, which lost 6 bases and 4 bases, there was a span of 12 bases. The CDR3 is made up of 13 amino acids. The CDR3: CASSVSSGTEAFF. CDR3 DNA sequence: TGTGCCAGCAGCGTTAGTTCGGGCACTGAAGCTTTCTTT.

This clone has only a few counts. The chain is built from TRBV2 and TRBJ1-2; TRBD1 agrees at 7 bases. The length of the CDR3 is 14 residues. V trimming: 4 bases; J trimming: 4 bases; junction bases outside the gene matches: 6. CDR1 SNHLY and CDR2 FYNNEI come from the germline V gene. The CDR3 sequence is CASSGDRAIYGYTF. The CDR3 DNA reads TGTGCCAGCAGTGGAGACAGGGCGATCTATGGCTACACCTTC.

V and J are TRBV30 and TRBJ2-2, with TRBD1 identical over 9 bases. Trimming took 4 bases from V and 5 from J; bases not matched to a gene: 5. The CDR3 consists of 14 residues. Germline V CDR1 and CDR2: GTSNPN, SVGIG (reference sequence). CDR3 in DNA: TGTGCCTGGACCCGACAGGGGGGGACCGGGGAGCTGTTTTTT. Translated, it gives CAWTRQGGTGELFF. The complete variable domain, with remaining parts taken from reference TRBV30 and TRBJ2-2, reads SQTIHQWPATLVQPVGSPLSLECTVEGTSNPNLYWYRQAAGRGLQLLFYSVGIGQISSEVPQNLSASRPQDRQFILSSKKLLLSDSGFYLCAWTRQGGTGELFFGEGSRLTVL.

CDR3 in amino acids: CAISGAGGSQPQHF. The CDR3 DNA is TGTGCCATCTCCGGGGCAGGGGGAAGTCAGCCCCAGCATTTT. The V and J genes are TRBV10-3 and TRBJ1-5; 7 bases fit TRBD1. Trimming at V came to 8 bases and at J to 6 bases, leaving 10 bases not matched to a gene. This CDR3 is built from 14 residues. Germline V gene data show CDR1 as ENHRY and CDR2 as SYGVKD.

The V call is TRBV29-1, the J call TRBJ2-7; TRBD2 matches at 11 bases. V lost 1 base, J lost 6 bases, and 8 bases stayed unmatched. This CDR3 spans 15 amino acids. Germline CDR1 and CDR2: SQVTM and ANQGSEA. CDR3 sequence (DNA): TGCAGCGTTGAAGCTCGACTAGCGGGACAGGTCGAGCAGTACTTC. Protein sequence: CSVEARLAGQVEQYF.

The genes are TRBV7-9 and TRBJ1-6, with 9 nucleotides matching TRBD1. V lost 6 bases and J lost 9; bases outside the gene matches: 15. Germline assignment: CDR1 SEHNR and CDR2 FQNEAQ (reference sequence). This CDR3 has 17 amino acids. The CDR3 is CASSLTAGTGLGSPLHF. CDR3 nucleotide sequence: TGTGCCAGCAGTTTGACGGCCGGGACAGGGTTAGGTTCACCCCTCCACTTT.

This chain connects TRBV6-6 to TRBJ1-1; D gene unclear. Germline V gene data show CDR1 as MNHNY and CDR2 as SVGAGI (reference sequence). The length of the CDR3 is 13 residues. V was trimmed by 2 bases and J by 2 bases, leaving 6 bases between them. In DNA, the CDR3 is TGTGCCAGCAGTTACGAGTTAAACACTGAAGCTTTCTTT. Protein sequence: CASSYELNTEAFF.

V is TRBV14 and J is TRBJ2-7, with a possible D match to TRBD2 (5 bases). V gave up 0 bases and J gave up 2 bases, with 8 bases separating them. Germline-derived CDR1 and CDR2 are SGHDN and FVKESK. There are 14 residues in the CDR3. As DNA, the CDR3 is TGTGCCAGCAGCCAAGAGCCGGGGACCTACGAGCAGTACTTC. Protein: CASSQEPGTYEQYF.

The chain uses TRBV27 and TRBJ2-7; TRBD2 matches 10 bases. After removal of 3 bases from V and 4 bases from J, the junction contained 9 bases not matched to a gene. This CDR3 has 16 amino acids. Germline V gives CDR1 MNHEY, CDR2 SMNVEV (reference sequence). DNA of the CDR3: TGTGCCAGCAGTTTCGCCGGGCTAGCGGGAGAGTACGAGCAGTACTTC. Translated: CASSFAGLAGEYEQYF.

This chain uses TRBV6-1 with TRBJ1-1; D perhaps matches TRBD1 (5 bases). V was cut by 7 bases and J by 3 bases, with 12 bases left in between. From germline, CDR1 is MNHNS and CDR2 SASEGT. CDR3 length: 13 amino acids. The CDR3 sequence is CASTRGRYTEAFF. The CDR3 bases are TGTGCCAGCACAAGGGGAAGGTACACTGAAGCTTTCTTT.

The rearrangement links TRBV7-8 to TRBJ2-5, with D perhaps matching TRBD2 (6 bases). This CDR3 is 14 amino acids long. Germline loops: CDR1 SGHVS, CDR2 FQNEAQ. V gave up 5 bases and J gave up 1 base, with 11 bases separating them. The DNA for the CDR3 is TGTGCCAGCAGCCTGGGACTGGGCCAAGAGACCCAGTACTTC. Translation gives CASSLGLGQETQYF.

A single count supports this clone. In nucleotides, the CDR3 is TGCGCCAGCACGTATGACAGCTCCTACGAGCAGTACTTC. The encoded protein is CASTYDSSYEQYF. The rearrangement joins TRBV5-1 to TRBJ2-7; D possibly corresponds to TRBD1 (5 bases). Per the germline V gene, CDR1 is SGHRS and CDR2 is YFSETQ. V lost 6 bases to trimming and J lost 0 bases, with 10 bases between them. CDR3 length: 13 residues.

This clone has just one count. J is TRBJ1-6 and V is TRBV30, with 8 bases lining up with TRBD1. Trimming at V came to 4 bases and at J to 8 bases, leaving 19 bases not matched to a gene. The CDR3 is made up of 18 amino acids. Germline-derived CDR1 and CDR2 are GTSNPN and SVGIG (reference sequence). In nucleotides, the CDR3 is TGTGCCTGGACTCTCCTCGGGCCCCTTGACAGGGGCGATTCACCCCTCCACTTT. Translated: CAWTLLGPLDRGDSPLHF.

The CDR3 bases are TGTGCCAGCTCACCAGAACAGGGCGGAGCAAATGAGCAGTTCTTC. Protein: CASSPEQGGANEQFF. The chain couples TRBV18 to TRBJ2-1, with D perhaps matching TRBD1 (6 bases). Germline CDR1 and CDR2: KGHSH and LQKENI. This CDR3 comprises 15 residues. The V gene lost 2 bases and the J gene lost 7 bases, with 15 bases spanning the gap. The full variable domain, rest sourced from reference TRBV18 and TRBJ2-1, is NAGVMQNPRHLVRRRGQEARLRCSPMKGHSHVYWYRQLPEEGLKFMVYLQKENIIDESGMPKERFSAEFPKEGPSILRIQQVVRGDSAAYFCASSPEQGGANEQFFGPGTRLTVL.

The sample holds one count of this clone. V usage is TRBV5-5 and J usage is TRBJ2-7; no reliable D call. Germline CDR1 SGHKS, CDR2 YYEKEE (reference sequence). CDR3 length equals 16 residues. V lost 2 bases and J lost 0, with 15 bases in between. CDR3 amino acids: CASSFDFWPSSYEQYF. The DNA for the CDR3 is TGTGCCAGCAGCTTCGATTTTTGGCCGTCCTCCTACGAGCAGTACTTC.

This clone is a singleton in its sample. This rearrangement joins TRBV7-3 to TRBJ2-5; 8 bases match TRBD2. The CDR3 spans 15 residues. Trimming at V came to 2 bases and at J to 0 bases, leaving 2 bases not matched to a gene. Germline lookup yields CDR1 SGHTA and CDR2 FQGTGA. CDR3 amino acids: CASSLSGGYQETQYF. For the CDR3, the DNA is TGTGCCAGCAGCTTATCGGGGGGGTACCAAGAGACCCAGTACTTC.

The genes are TRBV19 and TRBJ2-3; TRBD2 agrees at 7 bases. V lost 6 bases, J lost 5 bases, and 11 bases stayed unmatched. The CDR3 sequence is 15 residues long. Germline V gene lookup returns CDR1 LNHDA and CDR2 SQIVND (reference sequence). CDR3 in amino acids: CASSNQAGSGDTQYF. The DNA for the CDR3 is TGTGCCAGTAGCAATCAAGCGGGGAGCGGAGATACGCAGTATTTT.

Written as DNA, the CDR3 is TGTGCCAGCAGCCTTGATGTGCCCCAGAACATTCAGTACTTC. The encoded protein is CASSLDVPQNIQYF. J is TRBJ2-4 and V is TRBV5-4; no clear D. Trimming stripped 4 bases from V and 7 bases from J, with 15 bases between. CDR1 and CDR2 (germline): SGHNT, YYREEE (reference sequence). The CDR3 loop spans 14 amino acids.